This T cell receptor beta chain is from a study of CD8+ T cells in alopecia areata. Study results and caveats: Whereas mice showed it more clearly, TCR sharing across patients was murkier, possibly because of HLA. Relative to normal scalp, lesional scalp, especially alopecia totalis/universalis, showed higher clonality.

The V segment lost 5 bases and the J segment 6 bases; nucleotides outside the gene matches: 7. Looked up from germline, CDR1 is SGHTA and CDR2 is FQGNSA. This CDR3 has 14 amino acids. After isolation, RNA underwent reverse transcription to generate cDNA as the sequencing template. Clones were sequenced by immunoSEQ multiplex PCR, and TCRdb holds only the in-frame ones, with some missing. The sample has 150,000 or so clones; 55% are singletons. Worth noting for this clone: The target antigen is unknown.

The chain combines TRBV7-2 with TRBJ2-1; 7 nucleotides align to TRBD2. This TCR came from a human donor in good health. Input material: CD4+ T cells sorted from blood. The CDR3 DNA reads as TGTGCCAGCAGCCCGGGGACTACGAGCAATGAGCAGTTCTTC. It codes for CASSPGTTSNEQFF. Together with reference TRBV7-2 and TRBJ2-1, the CDR3 gives the full variable domain: GAGVSQSPSNKVTEKGKDVELRCDPISGHTALYWYRQSLGQGLEFLIYFQGNSAPDKSGLPSDRFSAERTGGSVSTLTIQRTQQEDSAVYLCASSPGTTSNEQFFGPGTRLTVL.